Detailed here is one TCR beta chain. The clone's antigen remains unknown. No base-level quality is on record; no much larger clone is a single base apart. Peripheral blood CD8+ and CD4+ T cells from healthy donors, Susac syndrome patients and multiple sclerosis patients were profiled by high-throughput TCR beta sequencing. The healthy donors served as controls matched for age and sex. CD8+ TEMRA cells were enriched by FACS, while bulk CD8+ and CD4+ T cells were purified by magnetic negative isolation. Blood was drawn into EDTA tubes, processed within 24 hours, and PBMCs were isolated by density gradient centrifugation. PBMCs intended for TCR sequencing were cryopreserved in liquid nitrogen and thawed later in a water bath at 37 degrees C. The sorted or isolated CD4+, CD8+ and CD8+ TEMRA cells reached a purity of at least 90%. The data were obtained in a study of CD8 T cells in Susac syndrome (dated by TCRdb to the late 2010s). General notes on the study: Whether CD8+ T cell activation and differentiation in Susac syndrome was antigen driven was tested using repertoire sequencing.

Results and caveats for the whole study, not just this receptor: The study acknowledged that relatively few individuals were included in the TCR sequencing and HLA analysis.

RNA was extracted using the RNeasy kit, and roughly 0.5 to 1 ug of the RNA was reverse transcribed with random hexamers. The immunoSEQ multiplex PCR assay, covering 54 Vbeta and 13 Jbeta segments, was used to amplify TCR beta CDR3 regions. Bias from PCR amplification was corrected by using a synthetic template baseline for primer optimization and for computational correction. In the authors' own workflow: Only productive sequences were kept, with reads annotated to V, D and J genes according to IMGT and analyzed in immunoSEQ Analyzer. Clonality was computed as one minus Shannon entropy normalized by log2 of the number of productive unique sequences. Public and private clones were assessed among the 100 most prevalent clones of each patient and control. A clone was defined as Susac-specific if it was absent from the healthy and MS cohorts, from about a thousand published viral clones and from other ImmuneACCESS disease sequences. TCRdb handled the public reads itself, with Q25 trimming in fastp and clone calling in MiXCR, and kept productive beta chains. Rows with one shared CDR3 protein collapse into an entry with the most common genes and DNA. Clone size and V and J calls follow TCRdb, not the original study. The table for this sample lists about 130,000 distinct CDR3 sequences; around 94% of them were counted only once. Over 0.07% of the sample is held by the ten biggest clonotypes.

The CDR3 sequence holds 15 residues, the cysteine and phenylalanine included. CDR3 DNA is the only sequence kept; it has 45 bases, read in frame from the first base. For CDR1 and CDR2, the germline V gene lists MNHEY and SVGEGT. The V end gives up 6 bases and the J end 9 bases, leaving 8 bases in the junction not matched to a gene. The V and J genes are TRBV6-2 or TRBV6-3 and TRBJ2-1; a stretch of 13 junction bases matches TRBD2. The specimen sequenced was CD4+ T cells from PBMCs. The TCR originated in a human donor in good health. In nucleotide form, the sequence is TGTGCCAGCAGGCCACTAGCGGGAGGGCGAGGTGAGCAGTTCTTC. This gives the protein CASRPLAGGRGEQFF.